Shown below are 32 T cell receptor beta chains from a single sample sequenced in a study of cytomegalovirus exposure and HLA in healthy donors. With 60 Vbeta and 13 Jbeta primers, the PCR was carried out. TCRdb's copy holds only in-frame clones and misses some; the assay was immunoSEQ multiplex PCR. The repertoire holds 200,000 to 250,000 clones, about 75% seen once, with about 1.9% in the top ten. Sample: PBMCs. The receptor source for this set is a woman under 40 in good health and CMV-seronegative.

The chain recombines TRBV5-1 with TRBJ1-6; TRBD1 aligns across 9 bases. This CDR3 has 14 amino acids. Looked up from germline, CDR1 is SGHRS and CDR2 is YFSETQ. V lost 4 bases to trimming and J lost 7 bases; unmatched junction nucleotides: 3. CDR3 loop: CASSGGQGNSPLHF. The CDR3 DNA sequence: TGCGCCAGCAGCGGGGGACAGGGAAATTCACCCCTCCACTTT. Combining the CDR3 with reference TRBV5-1 and TRBJ1-6 gives the whole variable domain KAGVTQTPRYLIKTRGQQVTLSCSPISGHRSVSWYQQTPGQGLQFLFEYFSETQRNKGNFPGRFSGRQFSNSRSEMNVSTLELGDSALYLCASSGGQGNSPLHFGNGTRLTVT.

The sample holds one count of this clone. The J gene is TRBJ2-7, the V gene TRBV1; the table's TRBD2 call for D was not verified on the DNA. TRBV1 is designated a pseudogene. This CDR3 is 19 amino acids long. CDR3 in DNA: TGCACCAGCAGCCAAGAAGGGGAGGGCGCCAGGGAAGTACCCTACGAGCAGTACTTC. This codes for CTSSQEGEGAREVPYEQYF.

This clone was picked up one time. This sequence joins TRBV19 and TRBJ2-7; D is possibly TRBD2 (6 bases). The CDR3 sequence is 14 residues long. CDR1 is LNHDA and CDR2 is SQIVND in the germline V gene (reference sequence). Trimming shortened V by 9 bases and J by 3 bases, and 18 bases separated the two germline ends. CDR3 in DNA: TGTGCCAGCGCCTCCGGCGGGGCCGACTACGAGCAGTACTTC. It yields the protein CASASGGADYEQYF.

This chain connects TRBV11-2 to TRBJ1-2; unclear D gene. Trimming took off 0 bases at V and 7 bases at J, with 9 bases between the two ends. The length of the CDR3 is 13 residues. Germline V gene sequence: CDR1 SGHAT, CDR2 FQNNGV. In nucleotides, the CDR3 is TGTGCCAGCAGCTTAGATAGGGAGATTGGCTACACCTTC. Translated, it gives CASSLDREIGYTF.

This chain links TRBV7-2 with TRBJ2-7; D perhaps matches TRBD2 (6 bases). This CDR3 is 14 amino acids long. The germline V gene has CDR1 SGHTA and CDR2 FQGNSA. V lost 1 base and J lost 3, with 10 bases in between. The DNA for the CDR3 is TGTGCCAGCAGCTTAGTGGCGGGAAACTACGAGCAGTACTTC. Translation: CASSLVAGNYEQYF.

The V and J genes are TRBV6-5 and TRBJ2-3; a possible D gene is TRBD2 (7 bases). Germline CDR1 reads MNHEY; CDR2 reads SVGAGI. V shed 6 bases and J shed 2 bases, with 15 bases lying between them. The CDR3 has 15 amino acids. CDR3 in amino acids: CASSTPGGFTDTQYF. In nucleotides, the CDR3 is TGTGCCAGCAGCACTCCGGGGGGCTTCACAGATACGCAGTATTTT.

V and J are TRBV10-1 and TRBJ2-1; 7 positions agree with TRBD1. The length of the CDR3 is 14 residues. The V and J ends lost 3 bases and 7 bases, in that order; junction bases with no gene match: 6. In germline, CDR1 is WNHNN, CDR2 SYGVQD (reference sequence). CDR3 in amino acids: CASSEGQVGNEQFF. The DNA of the CDR3 is TGCGCCAGCAGTGAAGGACAGGTTGGGAATGAGCAGTTCTTC.

The V and J genes are TRBV30 and TRBJ2-5; 8 bases match TRBD2. Germline CDR1 GTSNPN, CDR2 SVGIG (reference sequence). The V gene end was trimmed by 7 bases and the J gene end by 5 bases; junction bases not matched to a gene: 9. The CDR3 length is 13 residues. CDR3 sequence: CASRGANRETQYF. For the CDR3, the DNA is TGTGCCTCGCGGGGGGCCAACCGGGAGACCCAGTACTTC.

V usage is TRBV9 and J usage is TRBJ1-4; TRBD1 might be the D (5 bases). The CDR3 covers 16 residues. Germline CDR1 SGDLS, CDR2 YYNGEE. Deletions cut 2 bases from V and 3 bases from J, with 14 bases between. In nucleotides, the CDR3 is TGTGCCAGCAGCGTTGGTGTAGGGGTAGCTAATGAAAAACTGTTTTTT. It is translated as CASSVGVGVANEKLFF. Together with reference TRBV9 and TRBJ1-4, the CDR3 gives the full variable domain: DSGVTQTPKHLITATGQRVTLRCSPRSGDLSVYWYQQSLDQGLQFLIQYYNGEERAKGNILERFSAQQFPDLHSELNLSSLELGDSALYFCASSVGVGVANEKLFFGSGTQLSVL.

The chain is built from TRBV5-6 and TRBJ2-7, with 8 bases that match TRBD1. This CDR3 comprises 15 residues. From germline, CDR1 is SGHDT and CDR2 YYEEEE. The V and J ends lost 4 bases and 0 bases, in that order; junction bases with no gene match: 6. For the CDR3, the DNA is TGTGCCAGCAGCCCCCCGGGGACAGGCTCCTACGAGCAGTACTTC. Protein product: CASSPPGTGSYEQYF.

CDR3 loop: CASSLDPGRGTNYGYTF. The CDR3 region has the DNA TGTGCCAGCAGCTTAGATCCGGGCAGGGGGACTAACTATGGCTACACCTTC. V is TRBV11-2 and J is TRBJ1-2; 7 bases match TRBD1. V was pared by 0 bases and J by 0 bases, with 7 bases of the junction left unmatched. The CDR3 length is 17 residues. From germline, CDR1 is SGHAT and CDR2 FQNNGV.

This clone was detected once. The rearrangement links TRBV5-1 to TRBJ2-2; D not resolved. The CDR3 totals 16 residues. V was pared by 3 bases and J by 0 bases, with 12 bases between. From germline, CDR1 is SGHRS and CDR2 YFSETQ. The CDR3 DNA follows: TGCGCCAGCAGCTCAACTCTACAGCCGAACACCGGGGAGCTGTTTTTT. This codes for CASSSTLQPNTGELFF.

The gene calls are TRBV6-5 and TRBJ2-5; 7 bases align to TRBD1. V shed 2 bases and J 1 base; nucleotides not matched to a gene: 1. From germline, CDR1 is MNHEY and CDR2 SVGAGI. The CDR3 has 14 amino acids. The CDR3 loop reads CASSYGTAQETQYF. CDR3 DNA sequence: TGTGCCAGCAGTTACGGGACAGCCCAAGAGACCCAGTACTTC.

The genes are TRBV2 and TRBJ1-1; possibly TRBD1 for D (5 bases). The CDR3 length is 14 residues. The ends were cut back, 5 bases at V and 1 base at J, with 11 bases in the middle. From germline, CDR1 is SNHLY and CDR2 FYNNEI. The CDR3 region has the DNA TGTGCCAGCAGTAGGGACTCGCCGAACACTGAAGCTTTCTTT. Translation: CASSRDSPNTEAFF.

V is TRBV6-5 and J is TRBJ1-2; 8 bases match TRBD1. Germline V lookup: CDR1 MNHEY, CDR2 SVGAGI. The CDR3 spans 14 residues. Trimming took 4 bases from V and 8 from J; bases not matched to a gene: 9. This chain's CDR3 is CASSWQGASGGYTF. The CDR3 DNA reads TGTGCCAGCAGTTGGCAGGGGGCATCAGGAGGCTACACCTTC.

The V and J genes are TRBV7-6 and TRBJ2-2; tentatively, D is TRBD1 (6 bases). The length of the CDR3 is 15 residues. From germline, CDR1 is SGHVS and CDR2 FNYEAQ. Trimming cost V 3 bases and J 2 bases, with 10 bases left between them. In DNA, the CDR3 is TGTGCCAGCAGCTTCTCAGGGGATAACACCGGGGAGCTGTTTTTT. Protein sequence: CASSFSGDNTGELFF.

V usage is TRBV6-5 and J usage is TRBJ2-1, with 9 bases that match TRBD2. This CDR3 has 14 amino acids. After removal of 6 bases from V and 9 bases from J, the junction contained 9 bases not matched to a gene. Germline V gives CDR1 MNHEY, CDR2 SVGAGI. The CDR3: CASRSGTSTGEQFF. CDR3 DNA sequence: TGTGCCAGCAGGTCCGGGACTAGCACTGGTGAGCAGTTCTTC.

This sequence joins TRBV29-1 and TRBJ2-7, with TRBD1 identical over 7 bases. This CDR3 has 13 amino acids. Losses at the gene ends were 4 bases for V and 2 bases for J; bases not matched to a gene: 5. CDR1 is SQVTM and CDR2 is ANQGSEA in the germline V gene. CDR3 bases: TGCAGCGTTGGGGGCAGGGGGACCTACGAGCAGTACTTC. Its protein is CSVGGRGTYEQYF.

The rearrangement joins TRBV19 to TRBJ1-2; 8 bases are shared with TRBD1. V dropped 5 bases and J dropped 8; count of bases not matched to a gene: 13. Per germline, CDR1 LNHDA and CDR2 SQIVND (reference sequence). The CDR3 spans 15 residues. The CDR3 sequence is CASSQDRDGLLGYTF. The CDR3 DNA follows: TGTGCCAGTAGTCAGGACAGGGATGGATTATTGGGCTACACCTTC.

The genes are TRBV5-4 and TRBJ1-5, with D possibly TRBD1 on 6 matching bases. The CDR3 has 15 amino acids. V was shortened by 4 bases and J by 6 bases, with 17 bases between the two germline ends. Germline assignment: CDR1 SGHNT and CDR2 YYREEE (reference sequence). DNA of the CDR3: TGTGCCAGCAGCGTACAACCGGGACAAAGTCAGCCCCAGCATTTT. It is translated as CASSVQPGQSQPQHF.

CDR3 loop: CASSPNGELFF. CDR3 in DNA: TGTGCCAGCTCACCAAACGGTGAACTGTTTTTT. V gene TRBV18 combines with J gene TRBJ1-4; D not resolved. The CDR3 loop spans 11 amino acids. Trimming cost V 2 bases and J 12 bases, with 7 bases left between them. The V gene's germline CDR1 is KGHSH and CDR2 LQKENI. Combining the CDR3 with reference TRBV18 and TRBJ1-4 gives the whole variable domain NAGVMQNPRHLVRRRGQEARLRCSPMKGHSHVYWYRQLPEEGLKFMVYLQKENIIDESGMPKERFSAEFPKEGPSILRIQQVVRGDSAAYFCASSPNGELFFGSGTQLSVL.

V and J are TRBV5-4 and TRBJ2-2, with D possibly matching TRBD2 (5 bases). V lost 2 bases, J lost 9 bases, and 11 bases lay in between. Germline V gene sequence: CDR1 SGHNT, CDR2 YYREEE (reference sequence). The CDR3 extends over 13 amino acids. The CDR3 DNA reads TGTGCCAGCAGCTTAATGACTACCAGGGAGCTGTTTTTT. Residues: CASSLMTTRELFF.

The chain is built from TRBV19 and TRBJ1-1; tentatively, D is TRBD1 (6 bases). Germline V gene lookup returns CDR1 LNHDA and CDR2 SQIVND (reference sequence). The CDR3 is made up of 17 amino acids. The V and J ends lost 6 bases and 1 base respectively, with 21 bases between them. CDR3 sequence (DNA): TGTGCCAGTAGGTCCCCACCCGGACAGCTAAAGAACACTGAAGCTTTCTTT. Amino acid sequence: CASRSPPGQLKNTEAFF.

The chain has TRBV27 and TRBJ2-3, with TRBD2 matching 7 bases. The CDR3 spans 16 residues. The germline V gene has CDR1 MNHEY and CDR2 SMNVEV (reference sequence). The V segment lost 5 bases and the J segment 1 base; nucleotides outside the gene matches: 9. CDR3 coding DNA: TGTGCCAGCAGTCGGGGGGTCGCGGTGGGCACAGATACGCAGTATTTT. The encoded protein is CASSRGVAVGTDTQYF.

The chain recombines TRBV11-2 with TRBJ2-5; a possible D gene is TRBD2 (6 bases). V dropped 7 bases and J dropped 5 bases, with 14 bases sitting between them. Germline assignment: CDR1 SGHAT and CDR2 FQNNGV. The CDR3 runs 13 residues. Written as DNA, the CDR3 is TGTGCCAGCACCCTGACTAGTGAGGAGACCCAGTACTTC. As protein: CASTLTSEETQYF.

The chain's CDR3 is CASSLEAAGSNNEQFF. In nucleotides, the CDR3 is TGTGCCAGCAGCCTCGAAGCCGCAGGGTCCAACAATGAGCAGTTCTTC. This sequence joins TRBV11-3 and TRBJ2-1; D may be TRBD1 (5 bases). The CDR3 runs 16 residues. The germline CDR1 and CDR2 sequences are SGHNT and YENEEA. V lost 5 bases and J lost 5, with 19 bases in between.

As DNA, the CDR3 is TGTGCCAGCACCCGTCGCCGGGACTACCAAGAGACCCAGTACTTC. Its protein is CASTRRRDYQETQYF. This chain links TRBV6-5 with TRBJ2-5, with D tentatively TRBD2 (6 bases). Germline V gene data show CDR1 as MNHEY and CDR2 as SVGAGI. This CDR3 contains 15 residues. V lost 7 bases and J lost 0, with 15 bases in between.

This clone appeared a few times. The chain uses TRBV5-1 and TRBJ1-6; 12 bases are shared with TRBD1. This CDR3 has 20 amino acids. The V gene end was trimmed by 8 bases and the J gene end by 3 bases; junction bases not matched to a gene: 18. Germline V gene lookup returns CDR1 SGHRS and CDR2 YFSETQ. This CDR3 reads CASTGQGAWTPHLYNSPLHF. CDR3 nucleotides: TGCGCCAGTACGGGACAGGGGGCTTGGACCCCACACCTCTATAATTCACCCCTCCACTTT.

This clone was recorded only once. The V gene is TRBV19, the J gene TRBJ1-1; 7 bases map to TRBD1. V shed 0 bases and J 3 bases; nucleotides not matched to a gene: 13. The CDR3 extends over 18 amino acids. CDR1 LNHDA and CDR2 SQIVND come from the germline V gene (reference sequence). The CDR3 is CASSIELWRQGEDTEAFF. As DNA, the CDR3 is TGTGCCAGTAGTATAGAGCTTTGGAGACAGGGAGAGGACACTGAAGCTTTCTTT.

Concerning this clone: At one end the junction does not follow the germline gene, possibly because of a read error. The rearrangement uses TRBV19 and TRBJ1-3; 8 bases align to TRBD1. The CDR3 loop spans 17 amino acids. CDR1 is LNHDA and CDR2 is SQIVND in the germline V gene (reference sequence). CDR3 bases: TGTGACAGTAGTATTCTCACAGGGGGGTTTTCTGGAAACACCATATATTTT. Its translation is CDSSILTGGFSGNTIYF. The full variable domain, rest sourced from reference TRBV19 and TRBJ1-3, is DGGITQSPKYLFRKEGQNVTLSCEQNLNHDAMYWYRQDPGQGLRLIYYSQIVNDFQKGDIAEGYSVSREKKESFPLTVTSAQKNPTAFYLCDSSILTGGFSGNTIYFGEGSWLTVV.

The V gene is TRBV13, the J gene TRBJ2-7; 8 bases align to TRBD1. J lost 5 bases, V lost 5 bases, and 8 bases had no gene match. Germline V lookup: CDR1 PRHDT, CDR2 FYEKMQ (reference sequence). CDR3 size: 14 residues. The CDR3 DNA is TGTGCCAGCAGCATACGACAGGGGCGCGACGAGCAGTACTTC. As protein: CASSIRQGRDEQYF.

The V gene is TRBV7-9, the J gene TRBJ1-1; the match to TRBD1 covers 8 bases. This CDR3 is built from 14 residues. Germline CDR1 and CDR2: SEHNR and FQNEAQ (reference sequence). V dropped 3 bases and J dropped 5; count of bases not matched to a gene: 5. This CDR3 reads CASSFITGGTEAFF. CDR3 nucleotides: TGTGCCAGCAGCTTTATTACAGGGGGGACTGAAGCTTTCTTT.